Presented here are 13 T cell receptor beta chains from one specimen sequenced in a study of cytomegalovirus exposure and HLA in healthy donors. The PCR used 60 Vbeta and 13 Jbeta primers. Produced via immunoSEQ multiplex PCR; TCRdb's table is partial and in-frame only. The sample holds some 130,000 clones, around four fifths seen once. Sequencing used PBMCs. All receptors come from a woman aged 40 to 50 in good health and CMV-seronegative.

This clone has a single count. CDR3 DNA sequence: TGCGCCAGCAGTGAGGTTCAGGGGTCCGACGGCTACACCTTC. Protein sequence: CASSEVQGSDGYTF. The gene calls are TRBV10-2 and TRBJ1-2, with a tentative D call TRBD1 (6 bases). The ends were cut back, 2 bases at V and 8 bases at J, with 15 bases in the middle. CDR1 and CDR2 (germline): WSHSY, SAAADI. The CDR3 runs to 14 residues.

This chain uses TRBV29-1 with TRBJ1-4; 12 bases are shared with TRBD1. CDR3 length: 14 residues. J gave up 8 bases and V 7 bases, and 8 bases lay outside the gene matches. Germline loops: CDR1 SQVTM, CDR2 ANQGSEA. CDR3 protein: CSAGRGTGGEKLFF. The DNA for the CDR3 is TGCAGCGCTGGGAGGGGGACAGGGGGCGAAAAACTGTTTTTT. Complete variable domain (other parts from reference TRBV29-1 and TRBJ1-4): SAVISQKPSRDICQRGTSLTIQCQVDSQVTMMFWYRQQPGQSLTLIATANQGSEATYESGFVIDKFPISRPNLTFSTLTVSNMSPEDSSIYLCSAGRGTGGEKLFFGSGTQLSVL.

The chain carries TRBV2 and TRBJ1-6, with TRBD1 matching 9 bases. CDR3 length equals 15 residues. J lost 9 bases, V lost 10 bases, and 13 bases had no gene match. CDR1 is SNHLY and CDR2 is FYNNEI in the germline V gene. The CDR3 sequence is CATLREQDRGSPLHF. The CDR3 DNA reads TGTGCCACCCTGAGGGAGCAGGACAGGGGTTCACCCCTCCACTTT. Filled out from reference TRBV2 and TRBJ1-6, the complete variable domain reads EPEVTQTPSHQVTQMGQEVILRCVPISNHLYFYWYRQILGQKVEFLVSFYNNEISEKSEIFDDQFSVERPDGSNFTLKIRSTKLEDSAMYFCATLREQDRGSPLHFGNGTRLTVT.

V is TRBV2 and J is TRBJ2-7, with 13 bases fitting TRBD2. The CDR3 runs 16 residues. Germline CDR1 is SNHLY and CDR2 is FYNNEI. Unmatched junction bases numbered 10, after V lost 6 bases and J lost 5 bases. The CDR3, as DNA: TGTGCCAGCAGCGCTCAAGGGACTAGCGGGGCCCACGAGCAGTACTTC. Protein: CASSAQGTSGAHEQYF. The full variable domain, completed using reference TRBV2 and TRBJ2-7, is EPEVTQTPSHQVTQMGQEVILRCVPISNHLYFYWYRQILGQKVEFLVSFYNNEISEKSEIFDDQFSVERPDGSNFTLKIRSTKLEDSAMYFCASSAQGTSGAHEQYFGPGTRLTVT.

The V call is TRBV7-9, the J call TRBJ2-3; 7 bases are shared with TRBD2. CDR1 is SEHNR, CDR2 FQNEAQ, per germline (reference sequence). This CDR3 contains 16 residues. Trimming took 5 bases from V and 4 from J; bases not matched to a gene: 12. CDR3 sequence reads: CASSPEGTTTSDTQYF. The CDR3, as DNA: TGTGCCAGCAGCCCCGAAGGGACTACTACCTCAGATACGCAGTATTTT.

The chain combines TRBV4-3 with TRBJ1-5; D remains ambiguous. CDR3 length: 14 residues. CDR1 is LGHNA, CDR2 YSLEER, per germline. V was cut by 0 bases and J by 1 base, with 4 bases left in between. The CDR3 nucleotides read TGCGCCAGCAGCCAAGATGCGAGCAATCAGCCCCAGCATTTT. Translated: CASSQDASNQPQHF.

This chain joins TRBV30 and TRBJ2-1, with TRBD1 matching 8 bases. Unmatched junction bases numbered 10, after V lost 0 bases and J lost 9 bases. Germline CDR1 reads GTSNPN; CDR2 reads SVGIG (reference sequence). The CDR3 length is 15 residues. The DNA of the CDR3 is TGTGCCTGGAGTGTAGAGACAGGGGCGATCAGTGAGCAGTTCTTC. The encoded protein is CAWSVETGAISEQFF.

V gene TRBV5-1 combines with J gene TRBJ1-1; TRBD1 matches 7 bases. The V gene end was trimmed by 6 bases and the J gene end by 0 bases; junction bases not matched to a gene: 8. The CDR3 is 15 residues long. The V gene's germline CDR1 is SGHRS and CDR2 YFSETQ. The CDR3 coding sequence is TGCGCCAGCACAAAGGAACAGGGGATGAACACTGAAGCTTTCTTT. Translation: CASTKEQGMNTEAFF. The full variable domain, in which reference TRBV5-1 and TRBJ1-1 provide the parts outside the CDR3, is KAGVTQTPRYLIKTRGQQVTLSCSPISGHRSVSWYQQTPGQGLQFLFEYFSETQRNKGNFPGRFSGRQFSNSRSEMNVSTLELGDSALYLCASTKEQGMNTEAFFGQGTRLTVV.

The rearrangement joins TRBV18 to TRBJ1-1; a possible D gene is TRBD1 (5 bases). The germline gives CDR1 KGHSH, CDR2 LQKENI. The CDR3 runs to 13 residues. Trimming left V 6 bases short and J 12 bases short, with 20 bases between. This chain's CDR3 is CASSPARDSASFF. CDR3 nucleotides: TGTGCCAGCTCGCCGGCCCGGGACTCGGCATCTTTCTTT.

The chain joins TRBV6-5 to TRBJ2-1; no reliable D call. The CDR3 has 15 residues. Germline V gives CDR1 MNHEY, CDR2 SVGAGI. V was trimmed by 5 bases and J by 7 bases, leaving 18 bases between them. As DNA, the CDR3 is TGTGCCAGCAGTCTATCTACCCCGGAGTTTAATGAGCAGTTCTTC. Translation: CASSLSTPEFNEQFF.

V is TRBV19 and J is TRBJ2-1, with TRBD1 as a possible D gene (5 bases). Germline values: CDR1 LNHDA, CDR2 SQIVND (reference sequence). CDR3 length: 14 residues. The V and J ends lost 3 bases and 6 bases respectively, with 12 bases between them. CDR3 region: CASSMTRQSNEQFF. CDR3 nucleotides: TGTGCCAGTAGTATGACCAGACAGAGCAATGAGCAGTTCTTC.

The J gene is TRBJ2-3, the V gene TRBV15, with 9 bases fitting TRBD2. The CDR3 loop spans 17 amino acids. Germline CDR1 reads LNHNV; CDR2 reads YYDKDF (reference sequence). J gave up 2 bases and V 1 base, and 7 bases lay outside the gene matches. The DNA for the CDR3 is TGTGCCACCAGCAGAGGACCTAGCGGGGCCGACACAGATACGCAGTATTTT. Translating gives CATSRGPSGADTDTQYF.

V gene TRBV15 combines with J gene TRBJ1-1, with a possible D match to TRBD1 (6 bases). The V and J ends lost 2 bases and 4 bases respectively, with 8 bases between them. There are 13 residues in the CDR3. Germline assignment: CDR1 LNHNV and CDR2 YYDKDF (reference sequence). The CDR3 coding sequence is TGTGCCACCAGCAGACAGGGGTTCACTGAAGCTTTCTTT. Translating it yields CATSRQGFTEAFF.